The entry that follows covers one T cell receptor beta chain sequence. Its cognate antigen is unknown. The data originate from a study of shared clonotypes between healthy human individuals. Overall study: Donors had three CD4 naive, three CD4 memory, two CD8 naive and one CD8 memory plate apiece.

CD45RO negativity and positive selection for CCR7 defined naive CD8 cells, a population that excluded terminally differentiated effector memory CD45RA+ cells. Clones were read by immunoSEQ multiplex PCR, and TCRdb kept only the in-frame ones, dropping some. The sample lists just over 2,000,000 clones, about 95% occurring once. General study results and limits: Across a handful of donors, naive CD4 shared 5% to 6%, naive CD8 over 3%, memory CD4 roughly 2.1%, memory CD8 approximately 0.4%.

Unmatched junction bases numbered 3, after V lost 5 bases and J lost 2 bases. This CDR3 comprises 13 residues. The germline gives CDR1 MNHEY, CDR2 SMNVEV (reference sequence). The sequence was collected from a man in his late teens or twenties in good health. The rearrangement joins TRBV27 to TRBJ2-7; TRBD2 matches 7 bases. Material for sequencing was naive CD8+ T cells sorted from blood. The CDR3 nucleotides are TGTGCCAGCAGTCCCCGGGGGGCCTACGAGCAGTACTTC. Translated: CASSPRGAYEQYF.